This T cell receptor beta chain was identified in a study of T-cell memory formation after mild COVID-19. Study-wide results and limits: Later expanders leaned CD4+, whereas clones that contracted between day 15 and 85 were balanced CD4/CD8. Day 37-peaking second-wave clones had unconfirmed SARS-CoV-2 specificity.

TCRdb processed the 5' RACE reads anew with MiXCR; each CDR3 protein has one entry. The sample has about 180,000 distinct CDR3 sequences; about 18% are singletons. CDR3 length equals 11 residues. The V end was cut by 0 bases, the J end by 8 bases, with 6 bases between. Germline V gene lookup returns CDR1 SGHDT and CDR2 YYEEEE. Points on this clonotype: As yet, its antigen is unknown.

The clonotype originates from a man aged 18-30 years who had mild COVID-19 (a few samples of this study predate the infection). Cell type and time point are not known. The sequenced sample was PBMCs or a T cell subset sorted from them (not recorded which). The chain carries TRBV5-6 and TRBJ2-7; no clear D gene. CDR3 bases: TGTGCCAGCAGCTTGGCCGATAAGCAGTACTTC. This sequence encodes CASSLADKQYF. Full variable domain (outside the CDR3, taken from reference TRBV5-6 and TRBJ2-7): DAGVTQSPTHLIKTRGQQVTLRCSPKSGHDTVSWYQQALGQGPQFIFQYYEEEERQRGNFPDRFSGHQFPNYSSELNVNALLLGDSALYLCASSLADKQYFGPGTRLTVT.